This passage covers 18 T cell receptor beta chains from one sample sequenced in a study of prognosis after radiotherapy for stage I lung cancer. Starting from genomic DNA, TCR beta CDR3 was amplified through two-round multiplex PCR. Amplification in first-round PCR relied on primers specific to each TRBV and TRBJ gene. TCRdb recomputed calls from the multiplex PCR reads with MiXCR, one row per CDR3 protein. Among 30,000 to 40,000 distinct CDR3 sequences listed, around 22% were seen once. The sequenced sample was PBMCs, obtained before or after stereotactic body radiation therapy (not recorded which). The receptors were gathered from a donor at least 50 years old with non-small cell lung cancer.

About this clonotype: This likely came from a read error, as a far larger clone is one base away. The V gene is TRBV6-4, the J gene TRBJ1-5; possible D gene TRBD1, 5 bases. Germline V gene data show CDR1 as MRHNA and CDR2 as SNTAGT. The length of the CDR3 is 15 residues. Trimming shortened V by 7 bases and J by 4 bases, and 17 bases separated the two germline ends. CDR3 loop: CASIREGSGNQPQHF. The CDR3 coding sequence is TGTGCCAGCATACGAGAGGGGTCAGGGAATCAGCCCCAGCATTTT.

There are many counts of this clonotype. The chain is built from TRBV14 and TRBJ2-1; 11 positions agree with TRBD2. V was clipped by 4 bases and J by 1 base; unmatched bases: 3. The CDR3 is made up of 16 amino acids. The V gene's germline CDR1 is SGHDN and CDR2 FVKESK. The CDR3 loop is CASSPLAGGSYNEQFF. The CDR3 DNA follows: TGTGCCAGCAGCCCTCTAGCGGGGGGTTCCTACAATGAGCAGTTCTTC.

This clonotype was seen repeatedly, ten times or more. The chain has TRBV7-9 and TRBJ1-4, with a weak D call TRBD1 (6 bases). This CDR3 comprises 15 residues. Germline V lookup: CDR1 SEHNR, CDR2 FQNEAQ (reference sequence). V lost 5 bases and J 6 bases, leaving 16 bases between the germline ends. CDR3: CASSNRNRVDEKLFF. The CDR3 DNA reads TGTGCCAGCAGCAATAGGAACAGGGTGGATGAAAAACTGTTTTTT.

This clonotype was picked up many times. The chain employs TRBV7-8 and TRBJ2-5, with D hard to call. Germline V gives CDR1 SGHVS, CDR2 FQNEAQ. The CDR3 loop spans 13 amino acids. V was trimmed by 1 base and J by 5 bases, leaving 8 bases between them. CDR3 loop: CASSLGWRETQYF. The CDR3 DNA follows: TGTGCCAGCAGCTTAGGGTGGCGGGAGACCCAGTACTTC.

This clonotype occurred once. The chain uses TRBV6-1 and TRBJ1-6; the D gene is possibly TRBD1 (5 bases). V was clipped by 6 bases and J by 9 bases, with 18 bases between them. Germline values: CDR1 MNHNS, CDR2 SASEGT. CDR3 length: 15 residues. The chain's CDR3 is CASRDTGMTRSPLHF. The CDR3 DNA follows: TGTGCCAGCAGGGACACCGGGATGACCCGTTCACCCCTCCACTTT.

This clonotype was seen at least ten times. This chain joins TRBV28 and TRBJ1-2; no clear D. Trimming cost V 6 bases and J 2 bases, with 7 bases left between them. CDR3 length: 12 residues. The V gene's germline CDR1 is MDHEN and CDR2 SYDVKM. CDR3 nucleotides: TGTGCCAGCAGAAAGGAAAACTATGGCTACACCTTC. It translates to CASRKENYGYTF.

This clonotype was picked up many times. CDR3 DNA: TGTGCCAGCAGTTTCCCCCCCCGGGGGGTAAATGGCTACACCTTC. Translation gives CASSFPPRGVNGYTF. The chain joins TRBV28 to TRBJ1-2; tentative D call: TRBD1 (5 bases). The CDR3 has 15 residues. Trimming removed 3 bases from V and 6 bases from J, with 17 bases in between. From germline, CDR1 is MDHEN and CDR2 SYDVKM.

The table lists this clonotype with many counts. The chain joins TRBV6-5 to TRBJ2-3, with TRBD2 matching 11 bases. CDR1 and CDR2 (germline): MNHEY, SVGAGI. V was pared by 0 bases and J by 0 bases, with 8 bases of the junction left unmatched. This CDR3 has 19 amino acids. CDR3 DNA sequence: TGTGCCAGCAGTTACTCGATTAGCGGGGGGGATTCTAGCACAGATACGCAGTATTTT. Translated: CASSYSISGGDSSTDTQYF.

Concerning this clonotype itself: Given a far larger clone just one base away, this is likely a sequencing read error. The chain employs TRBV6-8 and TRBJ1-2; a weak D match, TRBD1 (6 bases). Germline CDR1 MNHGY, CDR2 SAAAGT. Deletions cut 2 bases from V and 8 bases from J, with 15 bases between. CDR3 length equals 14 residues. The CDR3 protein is CASSYGGAGDGYTF. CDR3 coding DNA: TGTGCCAGCAGTTACGGGGGGGCAGGGGACGGCTACACCTTC.

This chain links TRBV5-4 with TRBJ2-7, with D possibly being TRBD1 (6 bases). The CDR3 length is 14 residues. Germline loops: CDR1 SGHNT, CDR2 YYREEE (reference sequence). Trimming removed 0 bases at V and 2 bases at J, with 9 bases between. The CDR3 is CASSLGQEAYEQYF. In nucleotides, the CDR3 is TGTGCCAGCAGCTTGGGACAGGAAGCCTACGAGCAGTACTTC.

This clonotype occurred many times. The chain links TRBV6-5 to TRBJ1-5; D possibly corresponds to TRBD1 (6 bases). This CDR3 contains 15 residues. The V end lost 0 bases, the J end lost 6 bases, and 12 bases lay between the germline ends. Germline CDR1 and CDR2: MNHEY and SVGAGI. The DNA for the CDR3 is TGTGCCAGCAGTTACTCGACAGGTCCCGGTCAGCCCCAGCATTTT. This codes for CASSYSTGPGQPQHF.

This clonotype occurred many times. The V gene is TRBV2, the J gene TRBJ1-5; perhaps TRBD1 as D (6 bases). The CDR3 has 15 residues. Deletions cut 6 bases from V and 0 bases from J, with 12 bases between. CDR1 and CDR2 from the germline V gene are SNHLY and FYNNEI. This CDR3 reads CASRKGGRSNQPQHF. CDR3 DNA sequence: TGTGCCAGCAGGAAAGGGGGTCGTAGCAATCAGCCCCAGCATTTT.

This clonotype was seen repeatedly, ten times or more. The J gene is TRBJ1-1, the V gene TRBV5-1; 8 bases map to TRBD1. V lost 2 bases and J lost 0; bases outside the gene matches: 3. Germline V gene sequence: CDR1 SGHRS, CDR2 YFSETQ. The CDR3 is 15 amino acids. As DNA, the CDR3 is TGCGCCAGCAGCTTACAGGGGGAGTTGAACACTGAAGCTTTCTTT. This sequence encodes CASSLQGELNTEAFF.

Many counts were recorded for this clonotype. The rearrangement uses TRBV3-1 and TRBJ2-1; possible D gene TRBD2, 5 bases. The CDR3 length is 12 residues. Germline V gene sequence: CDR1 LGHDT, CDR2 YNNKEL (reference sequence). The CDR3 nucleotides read TGTGCAGTAGCGAAAACCTACAATGAGCAGTTCTTC. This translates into CAVAKTYNEQFF.

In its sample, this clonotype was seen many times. CDR3 sequence (DNA): TGCAGCGTTGCACATACCAGCACGGGCTACACCTTC. It specifies CSVAHTSTGYTF. The chain is built from TRBV29-1 and TRBJ1-2, with D hard to call. The CDR3 sequence is 12 residues long. Germline V gene sequence: CDR1 SQVTM, CDR2 ANQGSEA. The ends were cut back, 4 bases at V and 8 bases at J, with 14 bases in the middle.

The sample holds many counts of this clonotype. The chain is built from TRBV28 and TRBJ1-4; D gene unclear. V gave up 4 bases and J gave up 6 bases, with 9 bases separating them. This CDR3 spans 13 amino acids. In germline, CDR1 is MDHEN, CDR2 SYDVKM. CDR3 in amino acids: CASSSHMDEKLFF. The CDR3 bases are TGTGCCAGCAGTTCCCACATGGATGAAAAACTGTTTTTT.

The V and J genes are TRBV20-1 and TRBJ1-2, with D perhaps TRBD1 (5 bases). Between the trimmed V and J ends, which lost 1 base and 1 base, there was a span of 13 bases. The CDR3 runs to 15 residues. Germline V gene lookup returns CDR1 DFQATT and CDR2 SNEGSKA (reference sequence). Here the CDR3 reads CSARGSDRLNYGYTF. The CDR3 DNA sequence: TGCAGTGCTAGAGGATCCGACAGACTTAACTATGGCTACACCTTC.

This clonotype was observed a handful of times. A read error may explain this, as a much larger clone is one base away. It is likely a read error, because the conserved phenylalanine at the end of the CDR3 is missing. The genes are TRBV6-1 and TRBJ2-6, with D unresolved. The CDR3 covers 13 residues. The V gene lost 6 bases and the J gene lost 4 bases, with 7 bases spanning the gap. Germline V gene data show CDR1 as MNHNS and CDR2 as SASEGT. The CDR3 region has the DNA TGTGCCAGCAGGACGACAGGGGCCAACGTCCTGACTCTC. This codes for CASRTTGANVLTL.